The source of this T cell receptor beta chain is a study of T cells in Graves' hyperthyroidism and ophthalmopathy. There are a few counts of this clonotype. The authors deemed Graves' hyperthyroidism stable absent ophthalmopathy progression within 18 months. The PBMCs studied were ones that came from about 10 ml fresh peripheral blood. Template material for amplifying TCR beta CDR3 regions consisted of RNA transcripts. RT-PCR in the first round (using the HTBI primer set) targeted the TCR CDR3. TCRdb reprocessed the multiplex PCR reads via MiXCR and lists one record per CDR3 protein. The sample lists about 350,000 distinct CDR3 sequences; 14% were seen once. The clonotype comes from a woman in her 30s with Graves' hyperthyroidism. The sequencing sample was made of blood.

CDR3 sequence: CASSWTGGGEQYF. DNA of the CDR3: TGTGCCAGCAGCTGGACAGGGGGCGGCGAGCAGTACTTC. The chain couples TRBV7-6 to TRBJ2-7; 11 nucleotides align to TRBD1. The CDR3 spans 13 residues. The germline V gene has CDR1 SGHVS and CDR2 FNYEAQ. V gave up 4 bases and J gave up 6 bases; unmatched junction bases: 2.